A selection of T cell receptor beta chains follows, all from one sample in a study of regulatory T cells in long-lasting Graves disease. TCRdb independently ran MiXCR on the multiplex PCR reads; one entry per CDR3 protein. Here the sample spans over 400,000 distinct CDR3 sequences, around 15% being singletons. Another study also made use of these data, one on T cells in Graves' hyperthyroidism and ophthalmopathy.

The source was peripheral blood mononuclear cells (PBMCs), collected at new diagnosis, from a patient treated with antithyroid drugs. All receptors derive from a woman between 45 and 60 years old with Graves disease. The CDR3 runs from the conserved cysteine through the conserved F or W. Each record gives: clone size, D gene, V gene, J gene, CDR3 protein, CDR3 DNA. D genes are given only for firm matches. Clone size is not always given. Where it is, it says once, few, many or a class for expanded clones.

.	TRBD1	TRBV7-3	TRBJ1-1	CASSFDRGSTEAFF	TGTGCCAGCAGCTTTGACAGGGGGAGCACTGAAGCTTTCTTT
few	TRBD1	TRBV20-1	TRBJ1-5	CSARDWQGAGNQPQHF	TGCAGTGCTAGAGATTGGCAGGGGGCGGGCAATCAGCCCCAGCATTTT
few	TRBD1	TRBV18	TRBJ2-1	CASSPSYGTGVRNEQFF	TGTGCCAGCTCACCGAGCTACGGGACAGGGGTTCGTAATGAGCAGTTCTTC
few	.	TRBV12-3/TRBV12-4	TRBJ2-1	CASSSTPGLNEQFF	TGTGCCAGCAGCTCAACTCCAGGTCTCAATGAGCAGTTCTTC
many	TRBD2	TRBV28	TRBJ2-1	CASSFSGEQFF	TGTGCCAGCAGCTTTAGCGGGGAGCAGTTCTTC
many	.	TRBV6-1	TRBJ2-7	CASSPPPAGDIYEQYF	TGTGCCAGCAGTCCCCCTCCGGCAGGGGATATCTACGAGCAGTACTTC
many	.	TRBV28	TRBJ1-4	CASRADSSTNEKLFF	TGTGCCAGCAGAGCGGACAGCTCAACTAATGAAAAACTGTTTTTT
many	.	TRBV10-3	TRBJ2-3	CAISESTRAHTDTQYF	TGTGCCATCAGTGAGTCGACGCGGGCTCACACAGATACGCAGTATTTT
many	TRBD2	TRBV10-3	TRBJ2-1	CAISTSGSDEQFF	TGTGCCATCAGTACTAGCGGGAGTGATGAGCAGTTCTTC
few	.	TRBV3-1	TRBJ2-1	CASSQLQGSAPGGQFF	TGTGCCAGCAGCCAACTACAGGGCTCGGCCCCCGGCGGGCAGTTCTTC
many	.	TRBV6-1	TRBJ2-7	CASSIAREMSYEQYF	TGTGCCTCTTCGATAGCGAGGGAAATGTCCTACGAGCAGTACTTC
many	TRBD1	TRBV10-3	TRBJ2-2	CAIDAQGQGNTGELFF	TGTGCCATCGACGCCCAGGGACAGGGGAACACCGGGGAGCTGTTTTTT
many	.	TRBV18	TRBJ2-7	CASSPRGGGQNSYEQYF	TGTGCCAGCTCACCACGGGGAGGCGGGCAAAACTCCTACGAGCAGTACTTC
few	TRBD2	TRBV20-1	TRBJ2-3	CSALAGGGTDTQYF	TGCAGTGCTTTAGCGGGAGGGGGCACAGATACGCAGTATTTT
.	.	TRBV3-1	TRBJ1-2	CASSADGNYGYTF	TGTGCCAGCAGCGCAGACGGAAACTATGGCTACACCTTC
.	.	TRBV10-3	TRBJ1-2	CATNEGVNYGYTF	TGTGCCACCAACGAGGGCGTAAACTATGGCTACACCTTC
.	.	TRBV7-2	TRBJ1-5	CASSARGYSNQPQHF	TGTGCCAGCAGCGCCAGGGGTTATAGCAATCAGCCCCAGCATTTT
many	.	TRBV11-2	TRBJ1-1	CASSLDLFGGNTEAFF	TGTGCCAGCAGCTTAGACTTGTTCGGCGGGAACACTGAAGCTTTCTTT
few	.	TRBV28	TRBJ2-3	CASSPPQRTDTQYF	TGTGCCAGCAGTCCCCCACAGCGAACAGATACGCAGTATTTT
few	TRBD2	TRBV7-9	TRBJ2-1	CASSPGTSGLGGFF	TGTGCCAGCAGCCCCGGGACTAGCGGTCTGGGGGGGTTCTTC
.	TRBD2	TRBV20-1	TRBJ2-2	CSASPLAGNTGELFF	TGCAGTGCTAGTCCGCTAGCGGGAAACACCGGGGAGCTGTTTTTT
.	.	TRBV9	TRBJ1-5	CASSAPGLNQPQHF	TGTGCCAGCAGCGCCCCAGGACTCAATCAGCCCCAGCATTTT
.	.	TRBV14	TRBJ2-7	CASSHMDYEQYF	TGTGCCAGCAGCCACATGGATTACGAGCAGTACTTC
many	.	TRBV9	TRBJ2-7	CASSAEDRSAVLVPYEQYF	TGTGCCAGCAGCGCCGAGGACCGGAGCGCGGTGTTGGTCCCATACGAGCAGTACTTC
many	TRBD2	TRBV2	TRBJ2-2	CASSAASGNTGELFF	TGTGCCAGCAGTGCGGCTAGCGGGAACACCGGGGAGCTGTTTTTT
many	.	TRBV28	TRBJ2-1	CASSSRREQFF	TGTGCCAGCAGCAGTCGGCGTGAGCAGTTCTTC
many	TRBD2	TRBV27	TRBJ2-4	CASSTRLAGVKNIQYF	TGTGCCAGCAGTACACGACTAGCGGGAGTGAAAAACATTCAGTACTTC
many	.	TRBV12-3/TRBV12-4	TRBJ1-2	CASGPNYGYTF	TGTGCCAGCGGGCCTAACTATGGCTACACCTTC
.	TRBD2	TRBV27	TRBJ2-7	CASSLRLAGSSYEQYF	TGTGCCAGCAGTTTAAGACTAGCGGGTAGCTCCTACGAGCAGTACTTC
few	TRBD1	TRBV28	TRBJ1-5	CASGQGSYQPQHF	TGTGCCAGTGGACAGGGTTCGTATCAGCCCCAGCATTTT
many	TRBD1	TRBV28	TRBJ1-1	CASIQGAGRSEAFF	TGTGCCAGCATTCAGGGGGCAGGCCGGTCTGAAGCTTTCTTT
.	TRBD1	TRBV7-2	TRBJ1-5	CASSLGWTGKVQPQHF	TGTGCCAGCAGCTTAGGTTGGACAGGCAAAGTCCAGCCCCAGCATTTC
few	.	TRBV7-2	TRBJ1-3	CASSLSEIKGNTIYF	TGTGCCAGCAGCTTATCAGAGATTAAAGGAAACACCATATATTTT
few	.	TRBV20-1	TRBJ1-5	CSASNQAPNQPQHF	TGCAGTGCTAGTAACCAGGCGCCCAATCAGCCCCAGCATTTT
.	.	TRBV3-1	TRBJ2-3	CASSQDLAGPDTDTQYF	TGTGCCAGCAGCCAAGATCTGGCGGGGCCAGACACAGATACGCAGTATTTT
many	TRBD1	TRBV5-6	TRBJ2-7	CASSFLDRDYEQYF	TGTGCCAGCAGCTTTTTGGACAGGGATTACGAGCAGTACTTC
.	.	TRBV27	TRBJ1-2	CASSFGRASGYTF	TGTGCCAGCAGTTTCGGCAGGGCTTCCGGCTACACCTTC
many	.	TRBV3-1	TRBJ2-7	CASSQKVYEQYF	TGTGCCAGCAGCCAGAAAGTCTACGAGCAGTACTTC
many	TRBD2	TRBV5-5	TRBJ2-1	CASSLYPSGRAVDEQFF	TGTGCCAGCAGCTTGTACCCTAGCGGGAGGGCCGTGGATGAGCAGTTCTTC
few	.	TRBV28	TRBJ1-5	CASSLPTGHHQPQHF	TGTGCCAGCAGTCTCCCGACAGGCCATCATCAGCCCCAGCATTTT
many	.	TRBV7-9	TRBJ2-1	CASSPKTVRVYYNEQFF	TGTGCCAGCAGCCCTAAGACGGTCAGGGTCTACTACAATGAGCAGTTCTTC
many	.	TRBV6-1	TRBJ2-2	CASMGHTTGYTGELFF	TGTGCCAGCATGGGACACACTACAGGGTACACCGGGGAGCTGTTTTTT
many	TRBD2	TRBV7-8	TRBJ2-1	CASSLPSGMGEQFF	TGTGCCAGCAGCTTGCCTAGCGGGATGGGTGAGCAGTTCTTC
few	TRBD1	TRBV28	TRBJ2-7	CASSSGTASYEQYF	TGTGCCAGCAGCTCCGGGACAGCCTCCTACGAGCAGTACTTC
many	TRBD2	TRBV27	TRBJ2-1	CASSPRLAGFDGFF	TGTGCCAGCAGTCCCCGACTAGCGGGATTTGACGGGTTCTTC
many	.	TRBV27	TRBJ2-3	CASALLKQRSTDTQYF	TGTGCCAGCGCCCTTCTGAAGCAGCGCAGCACAGATACGCAGTATTTT
few	TRBD1	TRBV20-1	TRBJ1-3	CSASRGQGNTIYF	TGCAGTGCTAGCAGGGGGCAAGGAAACACCATATATTTT
.	.	TRBV7-9	TRBJ2-1	CASSLEVLAFFF	TGTGCCAGCAGCTTAGAAGTTCTAGCGTTTTTCTTC
.	TRBD2	TRBV5-1	TRBJ2-5	CASSLNSGGPETQYF	TGCGCCAGCAGCTTAAATAGCGGGGGCCCAGAGACCCAGTACTTC
many	.	TRBV3-1	TRBJ2-7	CASSQDYSEQYF	TGTGCCAGCAGCCAAGATTATTCCGAGCAGTACTTC
.	.	TRBV4-1	TRBJ2-7	CASSHEGTVGEQYF	TGCGCCAGCAGCCACGAAGGGACGGTCGGCGAGCAGTACTTC
.	TRBD1	TRBV7-9	TRBJ1-6	CASSQTGSSYNSPLHF	TGTGCCAGCAGCCAGACAGGGAGCTCCTATAATTCACCCCTCCACTTT
many	.	TRBV28	TRBJ2-1	CASSSPGHNEQFF	TGTGCCAGCAGTTCCCCAGGCCACAATGAGCAGTTCTTC
many	.	TRBV5-1	TRBJ2-3	CASSKGTSTDTQYF	TGCGCCAGCAGCAAAGGGACCAGCACAGATACGCAGTATTTT